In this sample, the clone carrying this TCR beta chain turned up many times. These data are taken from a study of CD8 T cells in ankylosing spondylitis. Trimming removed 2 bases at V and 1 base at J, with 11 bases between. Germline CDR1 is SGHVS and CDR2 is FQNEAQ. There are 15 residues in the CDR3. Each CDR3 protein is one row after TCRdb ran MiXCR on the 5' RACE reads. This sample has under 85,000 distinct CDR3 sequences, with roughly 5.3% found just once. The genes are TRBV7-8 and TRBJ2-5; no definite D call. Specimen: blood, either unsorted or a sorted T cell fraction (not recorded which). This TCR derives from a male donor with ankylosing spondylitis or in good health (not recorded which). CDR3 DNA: TGTGCCAGCAGCTTAAATCTGGGTCGCCAAGAGACCCAGTACTTC. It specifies CASSLNLGRQETQYF.